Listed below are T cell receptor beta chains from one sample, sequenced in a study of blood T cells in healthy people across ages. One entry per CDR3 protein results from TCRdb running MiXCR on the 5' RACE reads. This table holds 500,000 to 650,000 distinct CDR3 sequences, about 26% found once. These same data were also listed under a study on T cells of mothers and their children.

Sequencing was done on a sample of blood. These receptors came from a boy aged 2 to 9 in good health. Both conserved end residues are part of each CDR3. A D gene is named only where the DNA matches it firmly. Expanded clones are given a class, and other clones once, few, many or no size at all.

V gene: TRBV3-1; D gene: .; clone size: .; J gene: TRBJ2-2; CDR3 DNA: TGTGCCAGCAGCCAGTACACCGGGGAGCTGTTTTTT; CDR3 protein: CASSQYTGELFF
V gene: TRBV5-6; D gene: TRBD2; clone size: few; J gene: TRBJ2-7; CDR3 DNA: TGTGCCAGCAGCTGGGGACTAGACGGTCTCTACGAGCAGTACTTC; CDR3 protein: CASSWGLDGLYEQYF
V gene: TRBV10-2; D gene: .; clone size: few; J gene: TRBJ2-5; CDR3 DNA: TGCGCCAGCAGTGGAGCTGGACAAGAGACCCAGTACTTC; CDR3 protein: CASSGAGQETQYF
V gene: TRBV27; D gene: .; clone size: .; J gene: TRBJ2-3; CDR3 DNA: TGTGCCACCCGACCCGGAGCATTCACAGATACGCAGTATTTT; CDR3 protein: CATRPGAFTDTQYF
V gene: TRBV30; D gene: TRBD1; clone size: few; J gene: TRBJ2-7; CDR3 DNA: TGTGCCTGGAGTATGGGACAGGGGCGCTACGAGCAGTACTTC; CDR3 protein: CAWSMGQGRYEQYF
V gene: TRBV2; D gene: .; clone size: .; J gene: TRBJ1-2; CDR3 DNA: TGTGCCAGCAGTGAAGCGGGGGCTGACTATGGCTACACCTTC; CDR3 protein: CASSEAGADYGYTF
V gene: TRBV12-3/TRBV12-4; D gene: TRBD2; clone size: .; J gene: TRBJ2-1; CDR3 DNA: TGTGCCAGCCGAATGGGACTAGCGGGGGTCCTGGGGCAGTTCTTC; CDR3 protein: CASRMGLAGVLGQFF
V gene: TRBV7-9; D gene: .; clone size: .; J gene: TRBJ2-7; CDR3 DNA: TGTGCCAGCAGCTTAGGACAGACCACGAACGAGCAGTACTTC; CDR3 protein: CASSLGQTTNEQYF
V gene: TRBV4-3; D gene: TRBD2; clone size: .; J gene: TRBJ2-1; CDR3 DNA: TGCGCCAGCAGCCCCGGACTAGCGGGCGACTACAATGAGCAGTTCTTC; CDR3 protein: CASSPGLAGDYNEQFF
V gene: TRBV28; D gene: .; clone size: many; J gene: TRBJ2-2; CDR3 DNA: TGTGCCAGCAGTTTACTAACCTACTCCGGGGCCGGGGAGCTGTTTTTT; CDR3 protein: CASSLLTYSGAGELFF
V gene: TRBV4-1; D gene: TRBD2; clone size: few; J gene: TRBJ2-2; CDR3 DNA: TGCGCCAGCAGACGATCAGGACTAGCGGGACCCACCGGGGAGCTGTTTTTT; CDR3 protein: CASRRSGLAGPTGELFF
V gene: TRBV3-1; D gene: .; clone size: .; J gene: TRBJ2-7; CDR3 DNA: TGTGCCAGCAGCCAAGTGGGGAGAACCTACGAGCAGTACTTC; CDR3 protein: CASSQVGRTYEQYF
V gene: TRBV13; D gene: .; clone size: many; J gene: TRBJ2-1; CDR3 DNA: TGTGCCAGCAGCTTAGCACTCCATAGGGATGAGCAGTTCTTC; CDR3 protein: CASSLALHRDEQFF
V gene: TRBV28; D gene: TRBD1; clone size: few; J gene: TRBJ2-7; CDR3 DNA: TGTGCCAGCAGTTTACTGTTAGGACAGGGCAAAGCAGAGCAGTACTTC; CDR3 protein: CASSLLLGQGKAEQYF
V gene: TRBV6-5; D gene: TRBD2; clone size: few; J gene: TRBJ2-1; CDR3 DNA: TGTGCCAGCACCTCGGGGGGAAGCTCCTACAATGAGCAGTTCTTC; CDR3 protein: CASTSGGSSYNEQFF
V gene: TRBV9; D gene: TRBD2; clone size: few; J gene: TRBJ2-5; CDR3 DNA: TGTGCCAGCAGCCTGGGACTAGCGGATGAGACCCAGTACTTC; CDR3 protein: CASSLGLADETQYF
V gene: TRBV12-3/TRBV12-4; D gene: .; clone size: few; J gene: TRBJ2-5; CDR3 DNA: TGCGCCAGCAGTACCACTGGTGAAGAGACCCAGTACTTC; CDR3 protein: CASSTTGEETQYF
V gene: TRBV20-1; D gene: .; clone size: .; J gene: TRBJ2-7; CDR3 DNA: TGCAGTGCTAGTTCCGGGAACTACGAGCAGTACTTC; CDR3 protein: CSASSGNYEQYF
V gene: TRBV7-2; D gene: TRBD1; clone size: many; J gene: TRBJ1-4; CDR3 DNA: TGTGCCAGCAGCCCCGACAGGGCTAATGAAAAACTGTTTTTT; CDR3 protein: CASSPDRANEKLFF
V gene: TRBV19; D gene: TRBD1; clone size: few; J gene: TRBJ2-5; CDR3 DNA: TGTGCCAGTAGTATTTCGGGACAGTTGGAGACCCAGTACTTC; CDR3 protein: CASSISGQLETQYF
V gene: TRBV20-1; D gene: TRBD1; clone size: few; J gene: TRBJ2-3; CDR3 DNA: TGCAGTGCTCTCGACAGGGTCGGAGGCACAGATACGCAGTATTTT; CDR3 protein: CSALDRVGGTDTQYF
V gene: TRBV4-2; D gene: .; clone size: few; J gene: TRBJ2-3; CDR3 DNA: TGTGCCAGCAGCCAAGATTACCGACGCACAGATACGCAGTATTTT; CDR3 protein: CASSQDYRRTDTQYF
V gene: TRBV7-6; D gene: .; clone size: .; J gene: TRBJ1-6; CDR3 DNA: TGTGCCAGCAGCTTAGAGGTGGAGGGACCGGATAATTCACCCCTCCACTTT; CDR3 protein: CASSLEVEGPDNSPLHF
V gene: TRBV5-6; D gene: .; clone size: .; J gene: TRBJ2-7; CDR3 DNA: TGTGCCAGCAGCTTGGTACCGGGGGCCCAGGTGCAGTACTTC; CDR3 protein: CASSLVPGAQVQYF
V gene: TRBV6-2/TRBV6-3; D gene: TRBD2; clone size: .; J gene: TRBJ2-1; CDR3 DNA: TGTGCCAGCGACAGTGCAAGACGACTAGCGGGAGTCAATGAGCAGTTCTTC; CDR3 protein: CASDSARRLAGVNEQFF
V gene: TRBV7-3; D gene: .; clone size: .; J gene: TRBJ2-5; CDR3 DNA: TGTGCCAGCAGCCGAACAGGCAACCTTCAAGAGACCCAGTACTTC; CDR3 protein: CASSRTGNLQETQYF
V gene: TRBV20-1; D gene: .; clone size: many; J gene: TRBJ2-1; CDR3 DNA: TGCAGTGCTAATAACAATGAGCAGTTCTTC; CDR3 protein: CSANNNEQFF
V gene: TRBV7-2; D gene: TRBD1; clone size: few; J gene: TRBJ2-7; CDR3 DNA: TGTGCCAGCAGCTTAGACAGGGGGCGCCCCCAGCAGTACTTC; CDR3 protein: CASSLDRGRPQQYF
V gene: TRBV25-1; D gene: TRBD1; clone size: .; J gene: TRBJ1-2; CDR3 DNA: TGTGCCAGCAGTGAATTTGCACAGGGGACCTATGGCTACACCTTC; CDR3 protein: CASSEFAQGTYGYTF
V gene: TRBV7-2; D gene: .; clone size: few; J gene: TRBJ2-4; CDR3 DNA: TGTGCCAGCAGCTTAGCGCCCACCATGGGAAACATTCAGTACTTC; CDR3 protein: CASSLAPTMGNIQYF
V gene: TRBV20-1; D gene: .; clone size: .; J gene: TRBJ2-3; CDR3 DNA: TGCAGTGCTAGAAAGACAGATACGCAGTATTTT; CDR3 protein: CSARKTDTQYF
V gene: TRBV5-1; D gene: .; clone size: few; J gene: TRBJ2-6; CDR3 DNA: TGCGCCAGCAGCTTAAGTCCGCAGAGCCCTGGGGCCAACGTCCTGACTTTC; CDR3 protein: CASSLSPQSPGANVLTF
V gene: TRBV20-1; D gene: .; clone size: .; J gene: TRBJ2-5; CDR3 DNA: TGCAGTGTTAGTCACCAAGAGACCCAGTACTTC; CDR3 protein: CSVSHQETQYF
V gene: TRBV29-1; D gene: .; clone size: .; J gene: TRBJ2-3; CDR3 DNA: TGCAGCGCACAGCAGGGAGCTCCAGATACGCAGTATTTT; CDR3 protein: CSAQQGAPDTQYF
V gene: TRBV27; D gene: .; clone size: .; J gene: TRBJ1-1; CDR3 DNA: TGTGCCAGCAGTTCGGTTACTGGTATGAACACTGAAGCTTTCTTT; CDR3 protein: CASSSVTGMNTEAFF
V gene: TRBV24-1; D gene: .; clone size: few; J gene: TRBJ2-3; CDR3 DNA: TGTGCCACCAGTGATTTTTCAGATACGCAGTATTTT; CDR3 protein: CATSDFSDTQYF
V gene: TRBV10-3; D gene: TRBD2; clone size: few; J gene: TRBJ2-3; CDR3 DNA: TGTGCCGCGGGAGGGCAGAGCACAGATACGCAGTATTTT; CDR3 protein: CAAGGQSTDTQYF
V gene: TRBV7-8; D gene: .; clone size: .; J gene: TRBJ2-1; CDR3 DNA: TGTGCCAGCAGCTCGACGCCCAGCTCCTACAATGAGCAGTTCTTC; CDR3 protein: CASSSTPSSYNEQFF
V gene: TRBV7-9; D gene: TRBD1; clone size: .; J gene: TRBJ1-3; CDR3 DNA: TGTGCCAGCAGCTTAGCAGGGGGCCGGAACACCATATATTTT; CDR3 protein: CASSLAGGRNTIYF